This T cell receptor beta chain was found in a study of regulatory and conventional T cells in RAG deficiency. CDR3 length: 13 amino acids. V gave up 11 bases and J gave up 0 bases, with 14 bases separating them. Germline CDR1 and CDR2: MNHNS and SASEGT. Blood CD4+ CD25-high CD127-low regulatory T cells supplied the genomic DNA template. For this clone: The antigen remains undetermined.

The method was immunoSEQ multiplex PCR; TCRdb's version includes in-frame clones alone and lacks a portion of them. Of under 25,000 clones in the sample, roughly 90% were seen once. Findings of the study overall: Patient subsets had shorter CDR3s; Omenn Treg-Tconv overlap exceeded 75%. Omenn CD25-high CD127-low cells may be activated cells, not true Tregs.

This sample also belongs to another study, concerning regulatory T cells. In that study: Amplification used 52 TRBV primers and 13 TRBJ primers.

The receptor was derived from a human donor in good health. Sequenced input: Tregs sorted from blood. The V and J genes are TRBV6-1 and TRBJ2-7; possibly TRBD2 for D (6 bases). The CDR3 coding sequence is TGTGCCCACAGGAGGGGTCCCTCCTACGAGCAGTACTTC. Translation: CAHRRGPSYEQYF.